This is a list of T cell receptor beta chains from one sample in a study of T-cell memory formation after mild COVID-19. TCRdb re-derived calls from the 5' RACE reads in MiXCR, one entry per CDR3 protein. The data show 400,000 to 500,000 distinct CDR3 sequences, with roughly 20% seen just once and around 8.4% held by the top ten. The sequenced sample consisted of PBMCs or a T cell subset sorted from them (not recorded which). Every receptor here comes from an adult woman who had mild COVID-19 (a few samples of this study predate the infection). Cell type and time point are not known. Each CDR3 is given with its conserved first and last residue. The order of the fields is V gene, J gene, clone size, D gene, CDR3 protein, CDR3 DNA. The D gene is left open where the match is weak. Some rows have no size entry. The others give once, few or many, or a class for an expanded clone.

>TRBV7-8|TRBJ1-1|-|TRBD1
CASSVVTGSAEAFF
TGTGCCAGCAGCGTAGTGACAGGGAGCGCTGAAGCTTTCTTT
>TRBV9|TRBJ1-4|-|-
CASSPRLGRTNEKLFF
TGTGCCAGCAGCCCCCGTTTGGGGCGGACTAATGAAAAACTGTTTTTT
>TRBV19|TRBJ2-1|few|-
CASLSETDYNEQFF
TGTGCCAGTCTCTCCGAGACAGATTACAATGAGCAGTTCTTC
>TRBV15|TRBJ1-1|-|-
CATSTKRVLNTEAFF
TGTGCCACCAGCACAAAGCGGGTCTTGAACACTGAAGCTTTCTTT
>TRBV6-4|TRBJ2-1|many|-
CASSEGSHPNEQFF
TGTGCCAGCAGTGAGGGCAGCCACCCCAATGAGCAGTTCTTC
>TRBV6-5|TRBJ2-1|-|-
CASSSPRSSYNEQFF
TGTGCCAGCAGCTCCCCGAGGAGCTCCTACAATGAGCAGTTCTTC
>TRBV2|TRBJ1-1|few|-
CASSAGINTEAFF
TGTGCCAGCAGTGCAGGAATCAACACTGAAGCTTTCTTT
>TRBV14|TRBJ2-7|-|TRBD2
CASSQAPGGGAYEQYF
TGTGCCAGCAGCCAAGCACCGGGAGGAGGGGCCTACGAGCAGTACTTC
>TRBV29-1|TRBJ2-7|few|-
CSVEGGPFGEQYF
TGCAGCGTTGAAGGCGGTCCGTTTGGCGAGCAGTACTTC
>TRBV10-3|TRBJ1-1|few|TRBD1
CAISSDRAYTEAFF
TGTGCCATCAGTTCGGACAGGGCGTACACTGAAGCTTTCTTT
>TRBV7-2|TRBJ2-7|-|TRBD2
CASSRTSGVGEQYF
TGTGCCAGCAGCCGAACTAGCGGAGTAGGCGAGCAGTACTTC
>TRBV28|TRBJ2-1|-|TRBD1
CASSSHRGDEQFF
TGTGCCAGCAGTTCCCACAGGGGCGATGAGCAGTTCTTC
>TRBV24-1|TRBJ1-1|few|-
CATSDSKAGLNTEAFF
TGTGCCACCAGTGATTCTAAAGCCGGATTGAACACTGAAGCTTTCTTT
>TRBV27|TRBJ2-1|-|TRBD2
CASSLWEGGRGEQFF
TGTGCCAGCAGTTTATGGGAGGGAGGGCGTGGTGAGCAGTTCTTC
>TRBV9|TRBJ1-1|few|TRBD1
CASSTDRGLSNTEAFF
TGTGCCAGCAGTACTGACAGGGGACTCTCGAACACTGAAGCTTTCTTT
>TRBV5-1|TRBJ2-3|many|-
CASSLGQGRTDTQYF
TGCGCCAGCAGCTTGGGCCAGGGAAGGACAGATACGCAGTATTTT
>TRBV5-5|TRBJ1-3|-|TRBD1
CASSAGTGAGNTIYF
TGTGCCAGCAGCGCCGGGACAGGTGCTGGAAACACCATATATTTT
>TRBV15|TRBJ2-5|-|TRBD1
CATSRRQGLRETQYF
TGTGCCACCAGCAGACGACAGGGGTTGAGGGAGACCCAGTACTTC
>TRBV12-3/TRBV12-4|TRBJ2-5|few|TRBD1
CASSSDRGRETQYF
TGTGCCAGCAGTTCCGACAGGGGGCGAGAGACCCAGTACTTC
>TRBV20-1|TRBJ1-1|few|-
CSARASGLNTEAFF
TGCAGTGCTAGAGCGTCAGGGCTAAACACTGAAGCTTTCTTT
>TRBV6-1|TRBJ1-1|-|-
CASSTAEMNTEAFF
TGTGCCAGCAGTACCGCAGAAATGAACACTGAAGCTTTCTTT
>TRBV7-9|TRBJ2-5|-|TRBD1
CASSFTGGGETQYF
TGTGCCAGCAGCTTCACAGGGGGCGGAGAGACCCAGTACTTC
>TRBV29-1|TRBJ2-3|-|TRBD1
CSVLPGQGRIDTQYF
TGCAGCGTTTTACCGGGACAGGGGAGAATAGATACGCAGTATTTT
>TRBV24-1|TRBJ1-6|-|-
CATRAGGDNSPLHF
TGTGCCACCAGGGCCGGGGGGGACAATTCACCCCTCCACTTT
>TRBV6-2/TRBV6-3|TRBJ1-3|few|-
CASSYVRFSGNTIYF
TGTGCCAGCAGTTACGTCAGGTTCTCTGGAAACACCATATATTTT
>TRBV29-1|TRBJ1-1|-|TRBD1
CSVEDPQGARTEAFF
TGCAGCGTTGAAGATCCCCAGGGGGCGAGGACTGAAGCTTTCTTT
>TRBV12-3/TRBV12-4|TRBJ1-4|many|-
CASSLSTDEKLFF
TGTGCCAGCAGTTTGTCGACTGATGAAAAACTGTTTTTT
>TRBV5-1|TRBJ1-1|-|-
CASSFVRLTRDGSEAFF
TGCGCCAGCAGCTTCGTTCGATTGACACGGGATGGTAGTGAAGCTTTCTTT
>TRBV14|TRBJ2-1|few|-
CASSQRPLGIEQFF
TGTGCCAGCAGCCAAAGGCCCCTTGGTATTGAGCAGTTCTTC
>TRBV12-3/TRBV12-4|TRBJ2-5|-|-
CASTFWGARPETQYF
TGTGCCAGCACCTTTTGGGGTGCCCGACCGGAGACCCAGTACTTC
>TRBV3-1|TRBJ1-1|-|TRBD1
CASSRGTGDLTEAFF
TGTGCCAGCAGCCGAGGGACAGGGGATTTGACTGAAGCTTTCTTT
>TRBV12-3/TRBV12-4|TRBJ2-1|few|TRBD1
CASRWDRALNEQFF
TGTGCCAGCAGGTGGGACAGGGCGTTGAATGAGCAGTTCTTC
>TRBV29-1|TRBJ1-2|few|-
CSVANRASPYGYTF
TGCAGCGTTGCAAACAGGGCCTCCCCATATGGCTACACCTTC
>TRBV24-1|TRBJ2-7|few|TRBD1
CATSGRRGQGLSYEQYF
TGTGCCACCAGTGGCCGCCGAGGACAGGGGTTGTCCTACGAGCAGTACTTC
>TRBV15|TRBJ2-5|-|-
CATSRDAVGETQYF
TGTGCCACCAGCAGAGATGCAGTGGGGGAGACCCAGTACTTC
>TRBV5-6|TRBJ2-3|few|-
CASSFFSDTQYF
TGTGCCAGCAGCTTCTTCTCGGATACGCAGTATTTT
>TRBV6-5|TRBJ2-5|many|TRBD2
CASSEGLAGSGRTQYF
TGTGCCAGCAGTGAGGGACTAGCGGGAAGTGGAAGGACCCAGTACTTC